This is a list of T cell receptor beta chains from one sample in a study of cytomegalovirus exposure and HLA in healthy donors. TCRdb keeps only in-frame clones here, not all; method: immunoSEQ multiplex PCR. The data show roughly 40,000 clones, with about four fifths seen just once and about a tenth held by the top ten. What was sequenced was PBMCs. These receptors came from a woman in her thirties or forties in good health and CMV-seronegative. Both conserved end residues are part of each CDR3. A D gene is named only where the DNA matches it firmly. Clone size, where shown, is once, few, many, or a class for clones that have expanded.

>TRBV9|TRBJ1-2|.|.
CASSVGEQVFYGYTF
TGTGCCAGCAGCGTAGGGGAACAGGTATTCTATGGCTACACCTTC
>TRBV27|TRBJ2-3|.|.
CASSDGGGFTDTQYF
TGTGCCAGCAGTGATGGTGGCGGATTCACAGATACGCAGTATTTT
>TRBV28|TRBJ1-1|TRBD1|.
CASSPPDRGENAEAFF
TGTGCCAGCAGTCCTCCGGACAGGGGTGAGAATGCTGAAGCTTTCTTT
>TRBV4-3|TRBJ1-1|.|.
CASSQDKGSQLNTEAFF
TGCGCCAGCAGCCAAGATAAAGGGAGCCAACTGAACACTGAAGCTTTCTTT
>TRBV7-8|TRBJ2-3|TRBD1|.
CASSLGQGSGTQYF
TGTGCCAGCAGCCTAGGACAGGGAAGCGGTACGCAGTATTTT
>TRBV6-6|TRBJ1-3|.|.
CASSLDSASGNTIYF
TGTGCCAGCAGTCTAGACAGTGCCTCTGGAAACACCATATATTTT
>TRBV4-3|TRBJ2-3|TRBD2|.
CASPGGGTDTQYF
TGCGCCAGCCCCGGCGGGGGTACAGATACGCAGTATTTT
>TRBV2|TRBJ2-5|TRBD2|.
CASSGGSGGQETQYF
TGTGCCAGCAGTGGTGGTAGCGGGGGGCAAGAGACCCAGTACTTC
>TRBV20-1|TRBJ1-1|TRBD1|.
CSAGTATEAFF
TGCAGTGCTGGGACAGCTACTGAAGCTTTCTTT
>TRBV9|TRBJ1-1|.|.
CASSVAGAFTEAFF
TGTGCCAGCAGCGTAGCAGGGGCCTTCACTGAAGCTTTCTTT
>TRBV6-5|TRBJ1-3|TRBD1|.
CASRKTGGAGNTIYF
TGTGCCAGCAGAAAGACAGGGGGGGCTGGAAACACCATATATTTT
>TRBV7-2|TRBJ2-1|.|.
CASSLVVRDNEQFF
TGTGCCAGCAGCTTAGTCGTGCGGGACAATGAGCAGTTCTTC
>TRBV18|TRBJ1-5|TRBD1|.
CASSPNRDRGGSQPQHF
TGTGCCAGCTCACCAAACCGGGACAGGGGTGGTAGTCAGCCCCAGCATTTT
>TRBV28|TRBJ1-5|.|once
CASSVFQVKKMQPQHF
TGTGCCAGCAGTGTCTTCCAGGTCAAGAAAATGCAGCCCCAGCATTTT
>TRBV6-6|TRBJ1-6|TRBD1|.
CASRRDRNSPLHF
TGTGCCAGCCGCAGGGACAGAAATTCACCCCTCCACTTT
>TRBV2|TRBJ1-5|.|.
CASSVYLEPQHF
TGTGCCAGCAGTGTATATTTAGAGCCCCAGCATTTT
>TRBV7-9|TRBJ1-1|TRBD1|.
CASSPGDRNTEAFF
TGTGCCAGCAGCCCCGGGGACAGGAACACTGAAGCTTTCTTT
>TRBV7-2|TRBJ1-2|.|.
CASSIVLNYGYTF
TGTGCCAGCAGCATCGTACTTAACTATGGCTACACCTTC
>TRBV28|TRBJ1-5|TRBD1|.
CASSLRFPANRGNQPQHF
TGTGCCAGCAGTTTACGATTCCCAGCGAACAGGGGGAATCAGCCCCAGCATTTT
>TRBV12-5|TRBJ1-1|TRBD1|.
CASGSGGTGAFF
TGTGCTAGTGGTTCAGGGGGCACTGGAGCTTTCTTT
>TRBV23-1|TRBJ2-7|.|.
CASNTGTCYEQYF
TGCGCCAGCAATACCGGGACATGCTACGAGCAGTACTTC
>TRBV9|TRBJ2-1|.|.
CASSDSGRAHNEQFF
TGTGCCAGCAGCGATAGCGGTCGGGCTCACAATGAGCAGTTCTTC
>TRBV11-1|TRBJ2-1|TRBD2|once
CASSSGLAGGPGNEQFF
TGTGCCAGCAGCTCAGGACTAGCGGGGGGGCCCGGCAATGAGCAGTTCTTC
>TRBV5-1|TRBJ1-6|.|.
CASTDSGNSPLHF
TGCGCCAGCACGGACAGCGGTAATTCACCCCTCCACTTT
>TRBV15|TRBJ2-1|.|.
CATSRDRGGKQFF
TGTGCCACCAGCAGAGATAGGGGGGGAAAGCAGTTCTTC
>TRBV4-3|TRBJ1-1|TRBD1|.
CASSQERDREAFF
TGCGCCAGCAGCCAAGAGAGGGACAGGGAAGCTTTCTTT
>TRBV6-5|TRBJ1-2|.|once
CASSRAGFYGYTF
TGTGCCAGCAGTCGGGCAGGGTTTTATGGCTACACCTTC
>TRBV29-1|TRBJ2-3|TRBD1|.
CSVEGQGRTDTQYF
TGCAGCGTGGAGGGACAGGGACGCACAGATACGCAGTATTTT
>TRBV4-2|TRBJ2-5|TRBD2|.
CASSQGDRTSGGARETQYF
TGTGCCAGCAGCCAAGGGGACCGGACTAGCGGGGGGGCTAGAGAGACCCAGTACTTC
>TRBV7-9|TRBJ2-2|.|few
CASSSPLANTGELFF
TGTGCCAGCAGCTCCCCTCTCGCGAACACCGGGGAGCTGTTTTTT
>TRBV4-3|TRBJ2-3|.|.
CASSQDAAGRTDTQYF
TGCGCCAGCAGCCAAGATGCGGCGGGTCGCACAGATACGCAGTATTTT
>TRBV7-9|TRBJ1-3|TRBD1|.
CASSAPGQGYGNTIYF
TGTGCCAGCAGCGCACCGGGACAGGGTTATGGAAACACCATATATTTT
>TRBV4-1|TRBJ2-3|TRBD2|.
CASSQDRSGGGSTDTQYF
TGCGCCAGCAGCCAAGATAGGTCGGGGGGGGGAAGCACAGATACGCAGTATTTT
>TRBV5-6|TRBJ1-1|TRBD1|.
CASSLGQGEEAFF
TGTGCCAGCAGCTTGGGACAGGGTGAGGAAGCTTTCTTT
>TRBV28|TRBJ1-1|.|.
CASSLNRWSMNTEAFF
TGTGCCAGCAGTTTAAATCGGTGGTCGATGAACACTGAAGCTTTCTTT
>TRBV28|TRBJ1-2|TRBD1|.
CASSSPGTGTYGYTF
TGTGCCAGCAGTTCTCCCGGGACAGGGACCTATGGCTACACCTTC
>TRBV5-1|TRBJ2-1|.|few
CASSRRVAGSQTGEQFF
TGCGCCAGCAGCCGTAGAGTGGCGGGGAGTCAGACGGGTGAGCAGTTCTTC
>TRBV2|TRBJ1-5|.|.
CASSEGQYSNQPQHF
TGTGCCAGCAGTGAAGGGCAGTATAGCAATCAGCCCCAGCATTTT
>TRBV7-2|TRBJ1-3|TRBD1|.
CASARGNRGASSGNTIYF
TGTGCCAGCGCAAGAGGGAACAGGGGGGCCTCCTCTGGAAACACCATATATTTT
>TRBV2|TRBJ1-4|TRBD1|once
CASTRDRGDEKLFF
TGTGCCAGCACCAGGGACAGGGGCGACGAAAAACTGTTTTTT
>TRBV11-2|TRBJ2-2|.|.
CASSLVRGTGELFF
TGTGCCAGCAGCTTAGTTAGGGGCACCGGGGAGCTGTTTTTT
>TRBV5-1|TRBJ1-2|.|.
CASSLWGDYGYTF
TGCGCCAGCAGCTTGTGGGGGGACTATGGCTACACCTTC
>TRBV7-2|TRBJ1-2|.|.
CASSLRRNNYGYTF
TGTGCCAGCAGCTTACGCAGGAATAACTATGGCTACACCTTC
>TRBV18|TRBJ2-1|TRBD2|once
CASSPQLANEQFF
TGTGCCAGCTCACCACAACTAGCGAATGAGCAGTTCTTC
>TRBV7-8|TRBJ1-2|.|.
CASSSSRHLGDYGYTF
TGTGCCAGCAGCTCCAGTCGTCACCTAGGGGACTATGGCTACACCTTC
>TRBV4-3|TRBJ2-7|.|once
CASSQLPSESYEQYF
TGCGCCAGCAGCCAATTGCCTAGCGAGTCCTACGAGCAGTACTTC
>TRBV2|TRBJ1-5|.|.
CASSEVGGGGGNQPQHF
TGTGCCAGCAGTGAAGTCGGGGGGGGCGGCGGCAATCAGCCCCAGCATTTT